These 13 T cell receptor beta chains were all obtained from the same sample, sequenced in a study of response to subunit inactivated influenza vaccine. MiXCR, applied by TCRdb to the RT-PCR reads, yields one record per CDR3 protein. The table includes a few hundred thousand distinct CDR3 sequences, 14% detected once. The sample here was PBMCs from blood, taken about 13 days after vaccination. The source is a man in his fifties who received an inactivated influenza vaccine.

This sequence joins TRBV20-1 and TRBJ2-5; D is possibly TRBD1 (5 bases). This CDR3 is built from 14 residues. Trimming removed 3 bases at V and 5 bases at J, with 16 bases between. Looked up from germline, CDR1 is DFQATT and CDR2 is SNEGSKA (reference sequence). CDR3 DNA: TGCAGTGCTAGTAGTTGGCAGGGTCGGGAGACCCAGTACTTC. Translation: CSASSWQGRETQYF.

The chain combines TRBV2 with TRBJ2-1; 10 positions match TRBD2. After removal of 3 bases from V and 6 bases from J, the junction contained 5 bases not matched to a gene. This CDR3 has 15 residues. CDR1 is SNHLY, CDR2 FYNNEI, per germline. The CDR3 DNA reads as TGTGCCAGCAGTGAGTCCGGGACTAGCGCCAATGAGCAGTTCTTC. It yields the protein CASSESGTSANEQFF.

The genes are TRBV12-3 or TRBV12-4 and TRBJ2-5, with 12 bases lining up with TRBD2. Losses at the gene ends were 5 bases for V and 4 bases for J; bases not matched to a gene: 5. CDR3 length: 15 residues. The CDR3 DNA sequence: TGTGCCAGCAGTGTCCCTAGCGGGAGGGGAGAGACCCAGTACTTC. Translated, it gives CASSVPSGRGETQYF.

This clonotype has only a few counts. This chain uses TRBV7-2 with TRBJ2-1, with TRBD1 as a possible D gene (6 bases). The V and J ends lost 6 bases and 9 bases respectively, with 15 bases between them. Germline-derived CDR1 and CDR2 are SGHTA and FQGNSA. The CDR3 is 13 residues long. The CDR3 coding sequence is TGTGCCAGCAGGACACAACAGGGTCGTGAGCAGTTCTTC. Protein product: CASRTQQGREQFF.

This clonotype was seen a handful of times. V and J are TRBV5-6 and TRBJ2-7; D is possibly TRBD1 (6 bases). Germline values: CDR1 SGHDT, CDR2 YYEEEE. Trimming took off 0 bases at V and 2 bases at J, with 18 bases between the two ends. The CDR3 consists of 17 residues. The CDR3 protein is CASSLDYYGTSTYEQYF. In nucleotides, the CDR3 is TGTGCCAGCAGCTTGGATTACTACGGGACAAGCACCTACGAGCAGTACTTC.

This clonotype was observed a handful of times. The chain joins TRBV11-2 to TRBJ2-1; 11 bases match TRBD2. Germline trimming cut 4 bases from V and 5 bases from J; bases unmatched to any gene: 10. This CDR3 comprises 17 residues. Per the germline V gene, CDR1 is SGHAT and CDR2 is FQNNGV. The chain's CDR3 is CASSWRLAGRGNNEQFF. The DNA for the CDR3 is TGTGCCAGCAGCTGGAGACTAGCGGGACGGGGTAACAATGAGCAGTTCTTC. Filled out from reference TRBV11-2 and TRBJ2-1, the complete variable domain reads EAGVAQSPRYKIIEKRQSVAFWCNPISGHATLYWYQQILGQGPKLLIQFQNNGVVDDSQLPKDRFSAERLKGVDSTLKIQPAKLEDSAVYLCASSWRLAGRGNNEQFFGPGTRLTVL.

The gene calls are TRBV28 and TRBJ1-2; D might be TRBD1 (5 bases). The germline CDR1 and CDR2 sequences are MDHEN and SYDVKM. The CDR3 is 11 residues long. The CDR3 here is CVTGANYGYTF. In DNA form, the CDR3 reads TGTGTCACCGGGGCAAATTATGGCTACACCTTC.

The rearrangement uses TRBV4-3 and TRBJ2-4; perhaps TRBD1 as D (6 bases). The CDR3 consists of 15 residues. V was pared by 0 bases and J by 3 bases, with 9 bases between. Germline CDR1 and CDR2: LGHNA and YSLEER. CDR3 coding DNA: TGCGCCAGCAGCCAAGATTCAGGGGTCAAAAACATTCAGTACTTC. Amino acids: CASSQDSGVKNIQYF.

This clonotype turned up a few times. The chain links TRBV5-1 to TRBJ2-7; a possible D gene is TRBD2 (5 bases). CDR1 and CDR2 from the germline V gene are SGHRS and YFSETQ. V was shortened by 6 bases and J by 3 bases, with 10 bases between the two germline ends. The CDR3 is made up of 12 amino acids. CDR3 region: CASTDFDYEQYF. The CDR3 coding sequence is TGCGCCAGCACGGACTTCGACTACGAGCAGTACTTC.

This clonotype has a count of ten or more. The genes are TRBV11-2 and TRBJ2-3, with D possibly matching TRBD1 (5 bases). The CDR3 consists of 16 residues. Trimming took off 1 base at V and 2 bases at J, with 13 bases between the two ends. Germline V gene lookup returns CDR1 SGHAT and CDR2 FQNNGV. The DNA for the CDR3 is TGTGCCAGCAGCTTAGTGGACACCTTGTACACAGATACGCAGTATTTT. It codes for CASSLVDTLYTDTQYF.

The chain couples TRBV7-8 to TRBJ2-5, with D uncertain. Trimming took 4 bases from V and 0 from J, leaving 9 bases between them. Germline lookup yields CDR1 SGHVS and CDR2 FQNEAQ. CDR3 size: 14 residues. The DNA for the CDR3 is TGTGCCAGCAGCTCCCCTACGGACCAAGAGACCCAGTACTTC. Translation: CASSSPTDQETQYF.

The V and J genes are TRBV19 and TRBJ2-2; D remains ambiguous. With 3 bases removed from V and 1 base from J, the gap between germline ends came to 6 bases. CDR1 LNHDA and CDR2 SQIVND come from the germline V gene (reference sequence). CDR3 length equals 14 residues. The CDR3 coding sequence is TGTGCCAGTAGTATTGGCGTGAACACCGGGGAGCTGTTTTTT. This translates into CASSIGVNTGELFF.

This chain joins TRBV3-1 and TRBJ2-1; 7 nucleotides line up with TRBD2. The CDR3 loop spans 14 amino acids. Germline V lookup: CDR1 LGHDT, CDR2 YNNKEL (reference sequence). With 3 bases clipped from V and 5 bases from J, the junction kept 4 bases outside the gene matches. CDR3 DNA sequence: TGTGCCAGCAGCCATTGGCGGGAGAACAATGAGCAGTTCTTC. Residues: CASSHWRENNEQFF.